This T cell receptor (beta chain) is drawn from a study of blood T cells in healthy people across ages. Peripheral blood, about 9.3 milliliters per donor, was collected. A second PCR, run for roughly 7 to 12 cycles, used a sample-barcoded 5' primer plus a J-beta primer mix. A template-switch adaptor that had 12 random nucleotides put a tag on each cDNA molecule. Sequencing recovered at least 3 million CDR3-containing paired-end reads from each sample. TCRdb re-called the 5' RACE reads with MiXCR, one entry per CDR3 protein. The sample yields fewer than 800,000 distinct CDR3 sequences, less than 40% seen once. V was clipped by 3 bases and J by 0 bases; unmatched bases: 4. CDR3 length: 16 residues. Germline values: CDR1 LNHDA, CDR2 SQIVND (reference sequence).

The chain is built from TRBV19 and TRBJ2-1; 8 positions agree with TRBD1. The sample was blood. The clonotype comes from a woman of 80 years or more in good health. CDR3 amino acids: CASSIDTGGSYNEQFF. CDR3 nucleotide sequence: TGTGCCAGTAGTATCGACACAGGGGGCTCCTACAATGAGCAGTTCTTC.